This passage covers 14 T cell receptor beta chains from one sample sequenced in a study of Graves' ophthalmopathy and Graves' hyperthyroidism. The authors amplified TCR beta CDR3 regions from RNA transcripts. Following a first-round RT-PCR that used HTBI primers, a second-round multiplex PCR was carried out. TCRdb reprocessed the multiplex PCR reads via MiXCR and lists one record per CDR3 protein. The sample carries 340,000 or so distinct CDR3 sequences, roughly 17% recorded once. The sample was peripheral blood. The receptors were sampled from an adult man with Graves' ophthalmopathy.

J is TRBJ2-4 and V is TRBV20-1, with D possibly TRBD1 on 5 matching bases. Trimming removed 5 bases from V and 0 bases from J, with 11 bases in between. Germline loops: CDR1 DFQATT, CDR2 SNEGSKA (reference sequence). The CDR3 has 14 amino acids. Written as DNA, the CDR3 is TGCAGTGCTGACAACAGGCTAGCCAAAAACATTCAGTACTTC. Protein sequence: CSADNRLAKNIQYF.

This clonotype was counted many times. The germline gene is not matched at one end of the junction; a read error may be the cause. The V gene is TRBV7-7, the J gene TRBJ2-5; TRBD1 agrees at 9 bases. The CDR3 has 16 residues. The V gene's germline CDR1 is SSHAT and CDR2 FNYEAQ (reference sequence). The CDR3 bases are TGTGCTAGCAGCCCGTCCGGGACAGGGAAGGGAGAGACCCAGTACTTC. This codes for CASSPSGTGKGETQYF.

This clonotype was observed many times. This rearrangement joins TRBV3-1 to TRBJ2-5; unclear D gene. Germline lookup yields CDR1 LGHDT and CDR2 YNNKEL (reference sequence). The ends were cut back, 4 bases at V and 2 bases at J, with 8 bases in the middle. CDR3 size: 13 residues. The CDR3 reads CASSLVTQETQYF. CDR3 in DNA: TGTGCCAGCAGCCTCGTTACTCAAGAGACCCAGTACTTC.

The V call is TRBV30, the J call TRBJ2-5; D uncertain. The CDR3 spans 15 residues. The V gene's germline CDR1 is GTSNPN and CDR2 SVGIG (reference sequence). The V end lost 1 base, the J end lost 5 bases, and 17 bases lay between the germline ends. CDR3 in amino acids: CAWSATSLGWETQYF. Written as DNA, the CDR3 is TGTGCCTGGAGTGCCACGAGTCTGGGTTGGGAGACCCAGTACTTC.

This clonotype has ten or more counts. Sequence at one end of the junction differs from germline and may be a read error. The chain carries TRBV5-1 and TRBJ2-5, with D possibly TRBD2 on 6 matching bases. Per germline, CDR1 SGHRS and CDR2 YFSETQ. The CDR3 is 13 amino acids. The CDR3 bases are TGTGCCAGCAGTTTCCCCGGGGGAGAGACCCAGTACTTC. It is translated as CASSFPGGETQYF.

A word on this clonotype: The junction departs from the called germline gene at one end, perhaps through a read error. CDR3 loop: CASSFRKGGTMNTGAFF. CDR3 DNA sequence: TGTGCCAGCAGTTTTCGGAAGGGGGGGACCATGAACACTGGAGCTTTCTTT. This chain joins TRBV12-3 or TRBV12-4 and TRBJ1-1; possibly TRBD1 for D (6 bases). This CDR3 is 17 amino acids long.

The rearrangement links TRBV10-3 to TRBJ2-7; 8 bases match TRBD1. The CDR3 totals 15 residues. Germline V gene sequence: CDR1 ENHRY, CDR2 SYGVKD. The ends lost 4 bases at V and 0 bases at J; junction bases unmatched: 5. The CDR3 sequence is CAISGPGQGSYEQYF. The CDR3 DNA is TGTGCCATCAGTGGTCCTGGACAGGGCTCCTACGAGCAGTACTTC.

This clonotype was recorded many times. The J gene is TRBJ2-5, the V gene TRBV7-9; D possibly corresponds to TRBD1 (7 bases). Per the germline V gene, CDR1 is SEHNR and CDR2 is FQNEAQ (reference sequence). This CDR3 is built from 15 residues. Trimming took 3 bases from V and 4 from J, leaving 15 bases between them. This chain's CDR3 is CASSFQGDFGETQYF. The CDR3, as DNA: TGTGCCAGCAGCTTCCAGGGGGACTTCGGAGAGACCCAGTACTTC.

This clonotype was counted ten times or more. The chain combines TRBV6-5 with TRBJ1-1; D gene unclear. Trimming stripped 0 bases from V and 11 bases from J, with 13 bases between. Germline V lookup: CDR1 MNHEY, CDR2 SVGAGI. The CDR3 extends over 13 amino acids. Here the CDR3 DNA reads TGTGCCAGCAGTTACTCGAAGGCGGGAGCGGCTTTCTTT. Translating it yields CASSYSKAGAAFF.

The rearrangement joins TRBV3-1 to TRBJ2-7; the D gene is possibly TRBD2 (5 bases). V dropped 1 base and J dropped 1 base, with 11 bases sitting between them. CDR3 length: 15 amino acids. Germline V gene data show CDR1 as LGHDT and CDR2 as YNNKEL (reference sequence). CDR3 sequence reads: CASSQVPGSSYEQYF. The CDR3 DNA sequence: TGTGCCAGCAGCCAAGTCCCGGGATCTTCCTACGAGCAGTACTTC.

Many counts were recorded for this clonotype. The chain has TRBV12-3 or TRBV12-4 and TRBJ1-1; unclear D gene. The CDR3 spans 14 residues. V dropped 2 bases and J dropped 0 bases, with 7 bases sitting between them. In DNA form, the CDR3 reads TGTGCCAGCAGTTTAATGGCGGTGAACACTGAAGCTTTCTTT. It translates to CASSLMAVNTEAFF.

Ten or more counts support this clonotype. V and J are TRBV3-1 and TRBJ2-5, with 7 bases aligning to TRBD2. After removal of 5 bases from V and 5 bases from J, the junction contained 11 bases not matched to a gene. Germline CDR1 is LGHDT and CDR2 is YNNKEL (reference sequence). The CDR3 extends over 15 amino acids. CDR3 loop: CASSKGPAGHETQYF. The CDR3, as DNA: TGTGCCAGCAGCAAAGGACCAGCGGGGCACGAGACCCAGTACTTC.

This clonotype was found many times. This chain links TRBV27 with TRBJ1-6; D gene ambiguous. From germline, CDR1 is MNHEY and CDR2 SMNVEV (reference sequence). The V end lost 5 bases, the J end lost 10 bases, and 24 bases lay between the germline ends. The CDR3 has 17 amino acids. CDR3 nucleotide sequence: TGTGCCAGCAGTCCCAACGTGGCCCTTCTCCTTGGGTCACCCCTCCACTTT. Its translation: CASSPNVALLLGSPLHF.

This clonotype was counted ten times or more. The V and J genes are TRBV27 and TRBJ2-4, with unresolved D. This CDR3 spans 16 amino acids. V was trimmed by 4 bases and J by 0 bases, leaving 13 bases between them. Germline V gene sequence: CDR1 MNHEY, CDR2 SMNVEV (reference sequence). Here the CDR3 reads CASSSDRLLAKNIQYF. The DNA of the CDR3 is TGTGCCAGCAGTTCGGACCGACTTCTAGCCAAAAACATTCAGTACTTC.